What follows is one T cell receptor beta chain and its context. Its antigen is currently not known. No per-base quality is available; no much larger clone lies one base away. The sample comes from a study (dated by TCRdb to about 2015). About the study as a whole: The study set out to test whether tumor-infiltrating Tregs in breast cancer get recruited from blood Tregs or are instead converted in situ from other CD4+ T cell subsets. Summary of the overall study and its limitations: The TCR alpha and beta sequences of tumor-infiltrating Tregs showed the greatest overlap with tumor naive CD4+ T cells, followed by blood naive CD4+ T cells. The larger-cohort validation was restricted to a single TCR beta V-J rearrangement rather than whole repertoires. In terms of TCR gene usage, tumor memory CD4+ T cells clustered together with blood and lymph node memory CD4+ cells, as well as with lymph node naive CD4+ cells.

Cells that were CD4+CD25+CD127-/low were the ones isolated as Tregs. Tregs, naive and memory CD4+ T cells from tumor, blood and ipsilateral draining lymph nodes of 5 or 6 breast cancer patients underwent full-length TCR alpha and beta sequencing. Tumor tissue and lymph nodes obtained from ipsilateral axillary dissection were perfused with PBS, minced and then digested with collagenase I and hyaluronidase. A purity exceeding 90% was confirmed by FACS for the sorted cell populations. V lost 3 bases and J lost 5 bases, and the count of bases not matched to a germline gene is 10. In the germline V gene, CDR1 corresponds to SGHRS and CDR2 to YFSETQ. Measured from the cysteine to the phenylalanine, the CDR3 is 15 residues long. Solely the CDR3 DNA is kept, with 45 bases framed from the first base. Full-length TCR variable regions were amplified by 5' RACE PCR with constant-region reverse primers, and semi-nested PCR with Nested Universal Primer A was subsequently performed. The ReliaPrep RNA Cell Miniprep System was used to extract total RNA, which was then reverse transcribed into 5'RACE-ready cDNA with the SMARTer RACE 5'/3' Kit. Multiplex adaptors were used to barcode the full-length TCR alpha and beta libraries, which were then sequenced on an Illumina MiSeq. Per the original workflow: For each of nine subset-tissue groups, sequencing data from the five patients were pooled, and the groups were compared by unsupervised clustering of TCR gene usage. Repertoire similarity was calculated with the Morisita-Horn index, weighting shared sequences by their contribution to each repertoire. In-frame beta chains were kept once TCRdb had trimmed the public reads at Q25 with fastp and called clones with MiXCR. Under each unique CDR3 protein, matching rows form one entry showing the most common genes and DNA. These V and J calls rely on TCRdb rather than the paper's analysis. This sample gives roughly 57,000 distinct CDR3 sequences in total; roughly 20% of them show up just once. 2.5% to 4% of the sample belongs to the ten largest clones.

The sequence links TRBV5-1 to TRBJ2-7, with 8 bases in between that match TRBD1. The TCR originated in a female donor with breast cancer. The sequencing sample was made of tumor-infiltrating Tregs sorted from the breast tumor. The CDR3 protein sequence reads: CASSSRDRNRHEQYF. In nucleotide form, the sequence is TGCGCCAGCAGCTCCCGGGACAGGAACCGCCACGAGCAGTACTTC.